This note documents a single T cell receptor (beta chain) sequence. Germline lookup yields CDR1 MNHEY and CDR2 SMNVEV (reference sequence). Unmatched junction bases numbered 4, after V lost 3 bases and J lost 7 bases. The CDR3 runs 13 residues. The data were taken from a study of CD8+ T cells in alopecia areata. For the study at large: Treated patients were given oral tofacitinib, which was dosed at 5 to 10 mg twice daily.

Extraction and reverse transcription of RNA yielded cDNA as the sequencing template. Assay used: immunoSEQ multiplex PCR; TCRdb lists only in-frame clones, some missing. Among roughly 200,000 clones listed, roughly 63% were seen once. This material consisted of CD4+ T cells sorted from blood, taken at week 0. The rearrangement links TRBV27 to TRBJ2-5; the match to TRBD1 covers 8 bases. The TCR sequence derives from a human donor with alopecia areata. For the CDR3, the DNA is TGTGCCAGCAGTTTCGACAGGGGATGGACCCAGTACTTC. This sequence encodes CASSFDRGWTQYF.